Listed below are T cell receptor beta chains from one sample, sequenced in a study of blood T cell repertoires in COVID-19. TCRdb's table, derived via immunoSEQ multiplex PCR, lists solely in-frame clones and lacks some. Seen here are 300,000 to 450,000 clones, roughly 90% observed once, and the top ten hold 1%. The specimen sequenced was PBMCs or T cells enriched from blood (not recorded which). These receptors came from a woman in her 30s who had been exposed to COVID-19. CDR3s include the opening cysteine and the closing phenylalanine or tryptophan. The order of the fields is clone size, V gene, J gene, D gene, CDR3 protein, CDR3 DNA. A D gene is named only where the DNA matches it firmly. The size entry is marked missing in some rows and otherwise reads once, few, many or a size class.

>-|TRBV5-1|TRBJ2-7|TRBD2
CASSTGLAGGISYEQYF
TGCGCCAGCAGTACGGGACTAGCGGGAGGGATCTCCTACGAGCAGTACTTC
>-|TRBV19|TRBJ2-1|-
CASSNGGSSSNEQFF
TGTGCCAGTAGTAATGGTGGGAGTTCGAGTAATGAGCAGTTCTTC
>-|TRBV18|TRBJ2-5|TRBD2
CASSPGLAGEETQYF
TGTGCCAGCTCACCAGGGCTAGCGGGAGAAGAGACCCAGTACTTC
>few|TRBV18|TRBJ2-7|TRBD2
CASSHSGTPYEQYF
TGTGCCAGCTCACATAGCGGGACCCCCTACGAGCAGTACTTC
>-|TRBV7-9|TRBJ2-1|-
CASSPPSGENEQFF
TGTGCCAGCAGCCCCCCCAGCGGTGAAAATGAGCAGTTCTTC
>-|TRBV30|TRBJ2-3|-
CAWSVGDISTDTQYF
TGTGCCTGGAGTGTAGGGGACATTAGCACAGATACGCAGTATTTT
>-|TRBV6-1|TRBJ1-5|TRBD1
CASSEGQGANQPQHF
TGTGCCAGCAGTGAAGGACAGGGGGCCAATCAGCCCCAGCATTTT
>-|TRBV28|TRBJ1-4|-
CASNQGGWANEKLFF
TGTGCCAGCAACCAAGGAGGGTGGGCTAATGAAAAACTGTTTTTT
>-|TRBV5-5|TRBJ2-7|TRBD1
CASTSGQDYEQYF
TGTGCCAGCACCTCGGGACAGGACTACGAGCAGTACTTC
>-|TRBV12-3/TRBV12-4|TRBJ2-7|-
CASRGYREEQYF
TGTGCCAGCAGGGGTTACCGGGAAGAGCAGTACTTC
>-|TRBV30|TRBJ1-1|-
CAWRRRGTEAFF
TGTGCCTGGAGGCGGCGCGGGACTGAAGCTTTCTTT
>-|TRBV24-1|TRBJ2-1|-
CATSDSASMSDEQFF
TGTGCCACCAGTGATTCCGCTAGCATGAGCGATGAGCAGTTCTTC
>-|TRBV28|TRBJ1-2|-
CASSPRRGGGYGYTF
TGTGCCAGCAGTCCCCGGCGGGGAGGAGGGTATGGCTACACCTTC
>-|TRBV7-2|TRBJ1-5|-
CASSLGGGQPQHF
TGTGCCAGCAGCTTGGGGGGGGGTCAGCCCCAGCATTTT
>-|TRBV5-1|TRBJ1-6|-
CASSPGSNSPLHF
TGCGCCAGCAGCCCAGGGTCAAATTCACCCCTCCACTTT
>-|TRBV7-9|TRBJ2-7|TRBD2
CASSLASTSGRAHEQYF
TGTGCCAGCAGCTTAGCGTCCACTAGCGGGAGGGCCCACGAGCAGTACTTC
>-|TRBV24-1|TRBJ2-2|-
CATSDLSAGTGELFF
TGTGCCACCAGTGACCTTAGCGCCGGGACCGGGGAGCTGTTTTTT
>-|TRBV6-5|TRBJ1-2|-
CASQRQVLGYTF
TGTGCCAGCCAAAGACAGGTTCTTGGCTACACCTTC
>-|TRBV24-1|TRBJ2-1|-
CATSDTPDSRNEQFF
TGTGCCACCAGTGATACCCCGGACAGCCGCAATGAGCAGTTCTTC
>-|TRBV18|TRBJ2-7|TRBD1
CASSRQGSYEQYF
TGTGCCAGCTCGCGACAGGGGTCCTACGAGCAGTACTTC
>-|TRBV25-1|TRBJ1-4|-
CASSESGATNEKLFF
TGTGCCAGCAGTGAATCGGGTGCAACTAATGAAAAACTGTTTTTT
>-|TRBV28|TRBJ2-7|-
CASTSSRSFYEQYF
TGTGCCAGCACTAGTTCTAGATCGTTCTACGAGCAGTACTTC
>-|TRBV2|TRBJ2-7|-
CASSVGRATLEQYF
TGTGCCAGCAGTGTTGGCAGGGCCACTCTCGAGCAGTACTTC
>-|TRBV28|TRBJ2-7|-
CASSLYPGVLSYEQYF
TGTGCCAGCAGTTTATACCCAGGGGTTCTCTCCTACGAGCAGTACTTC
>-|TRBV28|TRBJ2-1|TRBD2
CASSLATSGANEQFF
TGTGCCAGCAGTTTAGCGACTAGCGGGGCCAATGAGCAGTTCTTC
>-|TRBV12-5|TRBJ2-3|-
CASGLARVSGDTQYF
TGTGCTAGTGGTTTGGCCCGGGTATCCGGAGATACGCAGTATTTT
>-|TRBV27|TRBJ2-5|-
CASSPTEYQETQYF
TGTGCCAGCAGTCCCACCGAGTACCAAGAGACCCAGTACTTC
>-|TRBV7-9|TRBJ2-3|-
CASSSGVFTDTQYF
TGTGCCAGCAGTTCAGGGGTCTTCACAGATACGCAGTATTTT
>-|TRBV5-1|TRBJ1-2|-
CASSSGVSWGYTF
TGCGCCAGCAGCTCGGGGGTATCGTGGGGCTACACCTTC
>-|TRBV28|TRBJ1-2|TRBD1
CASSSPGQGHYGYTF
TGTGCCAGCAGTTCGCCGGGACAGGGCCACTATGGCTACACCTTC
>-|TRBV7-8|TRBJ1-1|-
CASSLAELNTEAFF
TGTGCCAGCAGCTTAGCCGAGCTAAACACTGAAGCTTTCTTT
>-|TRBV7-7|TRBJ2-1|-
CASSSMTGPPYNEQFF
TGTGCTAGCAGTTCCATGACAGGTCCACCCTACAATGAGCAGTTCTTC
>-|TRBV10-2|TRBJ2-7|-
CASSVIQGGGEQYF
TGCGCCAGCAGTGTAATACAGGGCGGTGGAGAGCAGTACTTC